What follows are 23 T cell receptor beta chains derived from one specimen sequenced in a study of technical replicates of blood from several donors. The protocol was immunoSEQ multiplex PCR, while the TCRdb copy is restricted to in-frame clones and leaves out a portion. This table has roughly 93,000 clones, approximately 95% appearing once. The sample comprised T cells isolated from PBMCs. Receptors were obtained from a human donor in good health.

The chain carries TRBV2 and TRBJ1-1, with TRBD1 as a possible D gene (5 bases). CDR3 length: 12 residues. Trimming took 6 bases from V and 7 from J, leaving 12 bases between them. Germline assignment: CDR1 SNHLY and CDR2 FYNNEI. The CDR3 DNA follows: TGTGCCAGCAGCGGGACTACGCATGAAGCTTTCTTT. It is translated as CASSGTTHEAFF.

The chain is built from TRBV4-1 and TRBJ2-7; D possibly corresponds to TRBD1 (6 bases). The CDR3 is made up of 14 amino acids. Per the germline V gene, CDR1 is MGHRA and CDR2 is YSYEKL. The V end lost 3 bases, the J end lost 3 bases, and 12 bases lay between the germline ends. CDR3: CASSHPGQLYEQYF. The CDR3 nucleotides read TGCGCCAGCAGCCATCCCGGACAGCTCTACGAGCAGTACTTC.

This clone is a singleton in its sample. The chain recombines TRBV4-1 with TRBJ1-6; D is undetermined. This CDR3 is built from 12 residues. Germline V gene data show CDR1 as MGHRA and CDR2 as YSYEKL. V lost 1 base and J 10 bases, leaving 5 bases between the germline ends. This CDR3 reads CASSQVGSPLHF. The CDR3 coding sequence is TGCGCCAGCAGCCAAGTCGGGTCACCCCTCCACTTT.

The chain has TRBV25-1 and TRBJ2-3; 8 nucleotides match TRBD2. CDR1 and CDR2 (germline): MGHDK, SYGVNS. The CDR3 is 16 amino acids. V lost 0 bases and J lost 7; bases outside the gene matches: 9. This CDR3 is CASSEYSGRIGNTQYF. The CDR3 DNA reads TGTGCCAGCAGTGAATACAGCGGGAGAATCGGGAATACGCAGTATTTT.

The CDR3 protein is CASKQGSEKLFF. For the CDR3, the DNA is TGTGCCAGCAAACAGGGGTCCGAAAAACTGTTTTTT. This rearrangement joins TRBV2 to TRBJ1-4; 7 bases are a match to TRBD1. The CDR3 runs 12 residues. Germline V gene data show CDR1 as SNHLY and CDR2 as FYNNEI. Unmatched junction bases numbered 4, after V lost 7 bases and J lost 8 bases.

The V gene is TRBV10-2, the J gene TRBJ2-5; possible D gene TRBD2, 5 bases. Per the germline V gene, CDR1 is WSHSY and CDR2 is SAAADI. The CDR3 sequence is 13 residues long. V was pared by 8 bases and J by 5 bases, with 15 bases between. In DNA form, the CDR3 reads TGCGCCAGCGGCTTTAGCGTAGCCGAGACCCAGTACTTC. Protein product: CASGFSVAETQYF.

The sample holds one count of this clone. The chain uses TRBV10-3 and TRBJ2-1; 7 nucleotides agree with TRBD1. Losses at the gene ends were 2 bases for V and 6 bases for J; bases not matched to a gene: 1. Germline CDR1 ENHRY, CDR2 SYGVKD. The CDR3 is 13 residues long. The CDR3 sequence is CAISENRGNEQFF. CDR3 nucleotides: TGTGCCATCAGTGAGAACAGGGGCAATGAGCAGTTCTTC.

The chain uses TRBV6-5 and TRBJ2-2; 9 bases fit TRBD2. The CDR3 extends over 15 amino acids. Germline CDR1 and CDR2: MNHEY and SVGAGI. J was trimmed by 4 bases and V by 7 bases; bases with no gene match: 7. CDR3 protein: CASKPGLASTGELFF. The DNA of the CDR3 is TGTGCCAGCAAGCCGGGACTAGCTTCCACCGGGGAGCTGTTTTTT.

The genes are TRBV6-5 and TRBJ2-5; tentatively, D is TRBD2 (5 bases). Between the trimmed V and J ends, which lost 4 bases and 2 bases, there was a span of 8 bases. CDR1 and CDR2 (germline): MNHEY, SVGAGI. This CDR3 has 13 residues. CDR3 coding DNA: TGTGCCAGCAGTTTGCCGGGACAAGAGACCCAGTACTTC. Translating it yields CASSLPGQETQYF.

The rearrangement links TRBV7-9 to TRBJ2-1, with a tentative D call TRBD2 (5 bases). The CDR3 spans 14 residues. Germline lookup yields CDR1 SEHNR and CDR2 FQNEAQ (reference sequence). V lost 6 bases and J 5 bases, leaving 14 bases between the germline ends. CDR3 DNA: TGTGCCAGCAGACGTCGGGATCTCCACAATGAGCAGTTCTTC. Protein: CASRRRDLHNEQFF.

The chain is built from TRBV9 and TRBJ1-3, with 8 bases that match TRBD1. The V and J ends lost 4 bases and 1 base, in that order; junction bases with no gene match: 7. This CDR3 contains 16 residues. CDR1 SGDLS and CDR2 YYNGEE come from the germline V gene. The CDR3 spells CASSQRQGSSGNTIYF. CDR3 in DNA: TGTGCCAGCAGCCAACGACAGGGGAGTTCTGGAAACACCATATATTTT.

The chain uses TRBV19 and TRBJ2-3, with 8 positions matching TRBD1. Losses at the gene ends were 11 bases for V and 4 bases for J; bases not matched to a gene: 8. Germline lookup yields CDR1 LNHDA and CDR2 SQIVND (reference sequence). CDR3 length: 13 amino acids. The CDR3, as DNA: TGTGCCGCAGGGACAGGACGGCCAGATACGCAGTATTTT. Protein product: CAAGTGRPDTQYF.

The V and J genes are TRBV6-5 and TRBJ1-2, with 9 bases matching TRBD1. J was trimmed by 8 bases and V by 6 bases; bases with no gene match: 10. This CDR3 comprises 14 residues. Per germline, CDR1 MNHEY and CDR2 SVGAGI. Here the CDR3 reads CASRIGQGPGGYTF. The CDR3, as DNA: TGTGCCAGCAGAATAGGACAGGGGCCAGGAGGCTACACCTTC.

The chain employs TRBV19 and TRBJ2-7; 9 bases agree with TRBD1. V shed 5 bases and J 3 bases; nucleotides not matched to a gene: 8. Looked up from germline, CDR1 is LNHDA and CDR2 is SQIVND (reference sequence). CDR3 length: 15 residues. The CDR3 loop reads CASSRKGTGIYEQYF. The CDR3 DNA follows: TGTGCCAGTAGTCGGAAAGGGACAGGGATCTACGAGCAGTACTTC.

The V and J genes are TRBV15 and TRBJ2-5; unclear D gene. The germline V gene encodes CDR1 LNHNV and CDR2 YYDKDF (reference sequence). V lost 0 bases to trimming and J lost 5 bases, with 10 bases between them. The CDR3 has 14 residues. Here the CDR3 DNA reads TGTGCCACCAGCAGAGAGATGGCCGATGAGACCCAGTACTTC. It translates to CATSREMADETQYF.

The chain uses TRBV9 and TRBJ2-7; TRBD1 matches at 9 bases. The germline V gene has CDR1 SGDLS and CDR2 YYNGEE. Trimming removed 3 bases from V and 4 bases from J; junction bases left unmatched: 5. The CDR3 consists of 14 residues. As DNA, the CDR3 is TGTGCCAGCAGCGGAACCGGGACAGGGTACGAGCAGTACTTC. Its translation is CASSGTGTGYEQYF.

V is TRBV4-1 and J is TRBJ2-7; D perhaps matches TRBD2 (6 bases). Trimming took off 2 bases at V and 4 bases at J, with 15 bases between the two ends. Germline CDR1 is MGHRA and CDR2 is YSYEKL. The CDR3 contains 15 residues. CDR3 sequence: CASSQLQSGRYEQYF. In DNA form, the CDR3 reads TGCGCCAGCAGCCAACTGCAGAGCGGGCGGTACGAGCAGTACTTC.

This chain uses TRBV5-1 with TRBJ2-5; D gene uncertain. The CDR3 is 13 residues long. Trimming shortened V by 1 base and J by 2 bases, and 6 bases separated the two germline ends. CDR1 and CDR2 from the germline V gene are SGHRS and YFSETQ. The CDR3 loop is CASSLTPQETQYF. DNA for the CDR3: TGCGCCAGCAGCTTGACACCTCAAGAGACCCAGTACTTC.

CDR3 sequence: CASSEVNQPQHF. Here the CDR3 DNA reads TGTGCCAGTAGTGAGGTCAATCAGCCCCAGCATTTT. The V call is TRBV19, the J call TRBJ1-5, with D unclear. CDR1 and CDR2 from the germline V gene are LNHDA and SQIVND (reference sequence). V lost 5 bases and J 3 bases, leaving 5 bases between the germline ends. The length of the CDR3 is 12 residues. The entire variable domain, with the rest obtained from reference TRBV19 and TRBJ1-5, is as follows: DGGITQSPKYLFRKEGQNVTLSCEQNLNHDAMYWYRQDPGQGLRLIYYSQIVNDFQKGDIAEGYSVSREKKESFPLTVTSAQKNPTAFYLCASSEVNQPQHFGDGTRLSIL.

The chain combines TRBV27 with TRBJ1-2, with 10 bases that match TRBD1. Trimming at V came to 3 bases and at J to 7 bases, leaving 8 bases not matched to a gene. The CDR3 spans 15 residues. Germline V gives CDR1 MNHEY, CDR2 SMNVEV (reference sequence). CDR3 protein: CASSLETGGIGGYTF. In DNA, the CDR3 is TGTGCCAGCAGTTTGGAGACAGGGGGCATAGGTGGCTACACCTTC.

The rearrangement uses TRBV6-6 and TRBJ2-3; the match to TRBD1 covers 10 bases. Germline V gene sequence: CDR1 MNHNY, CDR2 SVGAGI (reference sequence). The junction had 11 bases not matched to a gene; V was cut back by 8 bases and J by 6 bases. The CDR3 loop spans 15 amino acids. For the CDR3, the DNA is TGTGCCAGCGGGGACAGGGGACGCCTTAAGGATACGCAGTATTTT. This sequence encodes CASGDRGRLKDTQYF.

V is TRBV11-2 and J is TRBJ1-1; unclear D gene. CDR1 and CDR2 from the germline V gene are SGHAT and FQNNGV. The V gene lost 1 base and the J gene lost 2 bases, with 11 bases spanning the gap. CDR3 length: 15 residues. The CDR3: CASSLGAVQNTEAFF. CDR3 DNA sequence: TGTGCCAGCAGCTTAGGGGCAGTACAAAACACTGAAGCTTTCTTT.

The chain recombines TRBV15 with TRBJ2-5; D perhaps matches TRBD1 (5 bases). Germline loops: CDR1 LNHNV, CDR2 YYDKDF (reference sequence). V dropped 1 base and J dropped 0 bases, with 6 bases sitting between them. The CDR3 length is 14 residues. CDR3 sequence reads: CATSRGTYQETQYF. CDR3 DNA sequence: TGTGCCACCAGCAGAGGGACATACCAAGAGACCCAGTACTTC.